The text below deals with one TCR beta chain. This entry belongs to a study of T cell clones after liver transplantation. The length of the CDR3 is 14 residues. The V gene's germline CDR1 is LGHNA and CDR2 YNFKEQ. V gave up 0 bases and J gave up 5 bases, with 7 bases separating them. TCRdb's copy holds only in-frame clones and misses some; the assay was immunoSEQ multiplex PCR. The table has around 21,000 clones, approximately 95% seen once. Sequences were derived from CD8+ T cells from blood, sampled approximately 26 months after liver transplant. The receptor's source is a human patient who received a liver transplant. Some T cells may be graft donor cells. The gene calls are TRBV4-2 and TRBJ2-2; D gene uncertain. CDR3 sequence: CASSQEVGTGELFF. The CDR3 coding sequence is TGTGCCAGCAGCCAAGAGGTCGGGACCGGGGAGCTGTTTTTT.